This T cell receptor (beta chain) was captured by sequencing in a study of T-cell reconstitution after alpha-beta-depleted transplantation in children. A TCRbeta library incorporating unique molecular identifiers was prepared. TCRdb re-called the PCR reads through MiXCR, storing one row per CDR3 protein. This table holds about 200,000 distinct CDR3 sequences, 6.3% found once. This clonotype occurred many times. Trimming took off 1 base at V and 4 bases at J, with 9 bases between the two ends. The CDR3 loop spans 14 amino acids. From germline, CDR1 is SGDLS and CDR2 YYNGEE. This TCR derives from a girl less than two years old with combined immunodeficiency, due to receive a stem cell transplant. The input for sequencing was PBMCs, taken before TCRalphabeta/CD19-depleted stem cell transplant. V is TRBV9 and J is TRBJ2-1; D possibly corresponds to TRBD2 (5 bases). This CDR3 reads CASSVSSVYNEQFF. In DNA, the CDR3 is TGTGCCAGCAGCGTAAGTAGCGTATACAATGAGCAGTTCTTC.